This T cell receptor (beta chain) was observed in a study of blood T cells in healthy people across ages. V lost 1 base to trimming and J lost 6 bases, with 22 bases between them. This CDR3 has 18 amino acids. The germline V gene encodes CDR1 SGHTA and CDR2 FQGNSA. Through a sample-barcoded 5' primer and a J-beta primer mix, a second PCR was run for roughly 6 to 11 cycles. TCRdb re-called the 5' RACE reads with MiXCR, one entry per CDR3 protein. The table has roughly 1,000,000 distinct CDR3 sequences, roughly 24% seen once. The same data also contributed to another study, on T cells of mothers and their children.

The clonotype originates from a girl between 2 and 10 years old in good health. The rearrangement joins TRBV7-2 to TRBJ2-1; D possibly matches TRBD1 or TRBD2 (5 bases each). Sequencing was carried out using blood. DNA of the CDR3: TGTGCCAGCAGCTTAGTGGGGGTTGGGCTCCGTGTCGGCAATGAGCAGTTCTTC. Encoded protein: CASSLVGVGLRVGNEQFF.